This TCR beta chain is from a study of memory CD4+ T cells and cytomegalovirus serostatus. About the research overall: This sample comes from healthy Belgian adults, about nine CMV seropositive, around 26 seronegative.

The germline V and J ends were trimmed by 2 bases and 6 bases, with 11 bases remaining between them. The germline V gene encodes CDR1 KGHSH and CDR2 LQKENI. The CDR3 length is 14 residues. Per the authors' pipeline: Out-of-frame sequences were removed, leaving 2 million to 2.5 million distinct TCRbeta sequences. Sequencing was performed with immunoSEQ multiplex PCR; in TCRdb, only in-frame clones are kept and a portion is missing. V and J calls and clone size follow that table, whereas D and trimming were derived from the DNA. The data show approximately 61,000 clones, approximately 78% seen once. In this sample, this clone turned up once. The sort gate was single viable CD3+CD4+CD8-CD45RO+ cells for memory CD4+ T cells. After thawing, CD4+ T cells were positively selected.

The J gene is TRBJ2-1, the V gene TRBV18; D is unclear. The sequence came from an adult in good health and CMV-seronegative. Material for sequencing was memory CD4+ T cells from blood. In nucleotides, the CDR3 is TGTGCCAGCTCACCAAGTGGTGTCCTCAATGAGCAGTTCTTC. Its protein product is CASSPSGVLNEQFF.